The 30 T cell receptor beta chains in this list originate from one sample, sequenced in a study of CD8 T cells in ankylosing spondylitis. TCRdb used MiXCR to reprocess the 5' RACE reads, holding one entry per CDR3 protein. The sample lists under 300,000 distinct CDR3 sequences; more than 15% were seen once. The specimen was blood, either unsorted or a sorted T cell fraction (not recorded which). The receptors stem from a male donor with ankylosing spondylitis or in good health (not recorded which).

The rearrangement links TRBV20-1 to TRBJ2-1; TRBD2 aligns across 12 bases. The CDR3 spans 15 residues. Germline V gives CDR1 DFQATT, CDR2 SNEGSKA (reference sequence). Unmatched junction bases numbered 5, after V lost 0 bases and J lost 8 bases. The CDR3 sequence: CSARDTLAGGDEQFF. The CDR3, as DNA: TGCAGTGCTAGAGATACCCTAGCGGGAGGGGATGAGCAGTTCTTC.

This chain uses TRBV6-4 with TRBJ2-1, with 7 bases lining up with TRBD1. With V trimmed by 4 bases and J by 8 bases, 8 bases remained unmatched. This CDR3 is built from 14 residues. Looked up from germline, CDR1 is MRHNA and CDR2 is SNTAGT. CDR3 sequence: CASSVRQGGHEQFF. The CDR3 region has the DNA TGTGCCAGCAGTGTACGACAGGGCGGGCATGAGCAGTTCTTC.

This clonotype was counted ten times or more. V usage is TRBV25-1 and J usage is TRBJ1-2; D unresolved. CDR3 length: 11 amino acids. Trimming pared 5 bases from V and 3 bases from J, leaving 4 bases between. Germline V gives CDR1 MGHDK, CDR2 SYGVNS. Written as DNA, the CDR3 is TGTGCCAGCAGTAGCGACTATGGCTACACCTTC. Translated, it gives CASSSDYGYTF.

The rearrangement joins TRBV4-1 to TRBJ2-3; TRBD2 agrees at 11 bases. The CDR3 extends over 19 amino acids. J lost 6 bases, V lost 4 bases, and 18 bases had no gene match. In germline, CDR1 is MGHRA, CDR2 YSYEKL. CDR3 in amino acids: CASSRELAGVTYVSDTQYF. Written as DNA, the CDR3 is TGCGCCAGCAGCCGTGAACTAGCGGGAGTAACCTACGTCAGCGATACGCAGTATTTT.

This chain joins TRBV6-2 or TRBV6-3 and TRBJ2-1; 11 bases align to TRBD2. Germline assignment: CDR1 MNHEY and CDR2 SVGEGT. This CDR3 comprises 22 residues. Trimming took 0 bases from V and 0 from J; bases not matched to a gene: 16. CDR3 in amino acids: CASSYSKWATSGDLSSYNEQFF. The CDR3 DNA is TGTGCCAGCAGTTACTCGAAATGGGCGACTAGCGGGGATTTGAGCTCCTACAATGAGCAGTTCTTC.

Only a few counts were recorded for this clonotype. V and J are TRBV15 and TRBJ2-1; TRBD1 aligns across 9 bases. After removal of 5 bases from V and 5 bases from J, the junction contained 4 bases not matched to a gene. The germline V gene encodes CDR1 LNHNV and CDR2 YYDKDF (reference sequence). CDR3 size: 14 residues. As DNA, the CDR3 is TGTGCCACCAGCCGGGACAGGGTCCACAATGAGCAGTTCTTC. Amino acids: CATSRDRVHNEQFF. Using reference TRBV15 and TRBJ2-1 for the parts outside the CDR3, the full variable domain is DAMVIQNPRYQVTQFGKPVTLSCSQTLNHNVMYWYQQKSSQAPKLLFHYYDKDFNNEADTPDNFQSRRPNTSFCFLDIRSPGLGDTAMYLCATSRDRVHNEQFFGPGTRLTVL.

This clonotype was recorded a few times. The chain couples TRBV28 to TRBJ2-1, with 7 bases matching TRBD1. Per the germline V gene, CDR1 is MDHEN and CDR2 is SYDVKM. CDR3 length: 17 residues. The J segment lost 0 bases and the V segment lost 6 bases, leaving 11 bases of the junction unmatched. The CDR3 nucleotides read TGTGCCAGCAGGTCTCGACAGGGCATTAGCTCCTACAATGAGCAGTTCTTC. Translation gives CASRSRQGISSYNEQFF.

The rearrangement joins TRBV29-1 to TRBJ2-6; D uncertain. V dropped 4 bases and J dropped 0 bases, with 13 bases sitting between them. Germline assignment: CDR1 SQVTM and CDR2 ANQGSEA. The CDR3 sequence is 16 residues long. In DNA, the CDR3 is TGCAGCGTTGCTGGGCACGAAGACTCTGGGGCCAACGTCCTGACTTTC. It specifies CSVAGHEDSGANVLTF.

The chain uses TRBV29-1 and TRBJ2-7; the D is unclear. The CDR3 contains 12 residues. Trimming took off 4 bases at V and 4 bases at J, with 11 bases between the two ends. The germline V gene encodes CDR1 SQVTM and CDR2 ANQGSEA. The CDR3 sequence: CSVGVNTYEQYF. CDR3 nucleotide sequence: TGCAGCGTTGGGGTTAACACGTACGAGCAGTACTTC.

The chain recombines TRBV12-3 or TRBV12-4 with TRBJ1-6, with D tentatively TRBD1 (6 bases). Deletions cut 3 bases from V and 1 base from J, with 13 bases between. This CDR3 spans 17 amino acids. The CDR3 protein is CASSFGGQGSYNSPLHF. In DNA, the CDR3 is TGTGCCAGCAGTTTTGGCGGGCAGGGGTCCTATAATTCACCCCTCCACTTT.

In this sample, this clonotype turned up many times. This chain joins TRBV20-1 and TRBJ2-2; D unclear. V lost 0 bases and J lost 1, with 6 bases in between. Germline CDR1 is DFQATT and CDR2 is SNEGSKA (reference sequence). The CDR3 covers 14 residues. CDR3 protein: CSAREIGNTGELFF. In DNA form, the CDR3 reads TGCAGTGCTAGAGAAATTGGGAACACCGGGGAGCTGTTTTTT.

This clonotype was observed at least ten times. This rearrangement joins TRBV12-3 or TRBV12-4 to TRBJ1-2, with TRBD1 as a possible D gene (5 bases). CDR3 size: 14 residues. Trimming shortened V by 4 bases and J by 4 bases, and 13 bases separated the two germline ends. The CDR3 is CASSSTLQAYGYTF. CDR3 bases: TGTGCCAGCAGTTCAACACTACAGGCCTATGGCTACACCTTC.

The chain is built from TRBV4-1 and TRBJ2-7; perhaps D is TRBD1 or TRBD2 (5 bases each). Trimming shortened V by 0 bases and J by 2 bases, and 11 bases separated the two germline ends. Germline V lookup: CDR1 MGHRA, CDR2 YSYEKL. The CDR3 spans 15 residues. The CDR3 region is CASSQDEGWAYEQYF. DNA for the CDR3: TGCGCCAGCAGCCAAGATGAGGGGTGGGCCTACGAGCAGTACTTC.

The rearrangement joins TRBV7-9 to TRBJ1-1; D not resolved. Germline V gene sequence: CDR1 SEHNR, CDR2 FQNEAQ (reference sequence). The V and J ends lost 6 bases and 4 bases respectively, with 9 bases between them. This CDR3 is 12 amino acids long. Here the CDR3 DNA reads TGTGCCAGCAGGAGTAGCCTCACTGAAGCTTTCTTT. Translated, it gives CASRSSLTEAFF.

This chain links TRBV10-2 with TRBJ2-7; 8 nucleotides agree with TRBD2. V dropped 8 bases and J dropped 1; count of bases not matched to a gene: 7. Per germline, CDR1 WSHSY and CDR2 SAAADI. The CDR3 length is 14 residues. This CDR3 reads CASAPTSASYEQYF. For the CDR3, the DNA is TGCGCCAGCGCACCGACTAGCGCTTCCTACGAGCAGTACTTC.

Written as DNA, the CDR3 is TGCAGCGTCCAACTAGCATCTGAGCAGTTCTTC. Amino acids: CSVQLASEQFF. V usage is TRBV29-1 and J usage is TRBJ2-1; D may be TRBD2 (6 bases). CDR1 is SQVTM, CDR2 ANQGSEA, per germline. Trimming removed 6 bases at V and 9 bases at J, with 12 bases between. The CDR3 is made up of 11 amino acids.

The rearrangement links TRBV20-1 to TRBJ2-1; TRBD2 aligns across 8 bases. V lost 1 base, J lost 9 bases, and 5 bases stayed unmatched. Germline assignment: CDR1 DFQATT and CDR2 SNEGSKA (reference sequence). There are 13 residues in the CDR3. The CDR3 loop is CSARAGGPGEQFF. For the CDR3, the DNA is TGCAGTGCTAGAGCGGGAGGGCCTGGTGAGCAGTTCTTC.

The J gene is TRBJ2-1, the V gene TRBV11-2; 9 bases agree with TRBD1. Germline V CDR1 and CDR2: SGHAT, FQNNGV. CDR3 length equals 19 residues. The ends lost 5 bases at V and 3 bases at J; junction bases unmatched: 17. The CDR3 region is CASSRGQGFSPGDYNEQFF. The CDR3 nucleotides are TGTGCCAGCAGCAGGGGACAGGGTTTTTCCCCCGGCGACTACAATGAGCAGTTCTTC.

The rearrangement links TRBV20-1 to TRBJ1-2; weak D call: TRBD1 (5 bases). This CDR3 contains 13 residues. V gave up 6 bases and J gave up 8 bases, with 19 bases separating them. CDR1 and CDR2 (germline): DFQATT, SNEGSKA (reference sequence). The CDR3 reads CSAAGSIRGGYTF. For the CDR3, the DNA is TGCAGTGCCGCTGGGTCTATTCGGGGCGGCTACACCTTC.

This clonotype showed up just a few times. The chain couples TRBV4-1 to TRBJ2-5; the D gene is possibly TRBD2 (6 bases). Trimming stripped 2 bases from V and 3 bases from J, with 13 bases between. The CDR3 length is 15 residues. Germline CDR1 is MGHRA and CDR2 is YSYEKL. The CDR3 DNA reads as TGCGCCAGCAGCCAACGTGGTAGCGGAGAAGAGACCCAGTACTTC. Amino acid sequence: CASSQRGSGEETQYF.

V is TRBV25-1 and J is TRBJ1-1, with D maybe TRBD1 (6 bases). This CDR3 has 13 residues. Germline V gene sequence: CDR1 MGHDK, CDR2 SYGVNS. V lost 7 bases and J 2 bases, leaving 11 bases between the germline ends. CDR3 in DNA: TGTGCCAGCAAGTCAGGGGTTAACACTGAAGCTTTCTTT. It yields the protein CASKSGVNTEAFF.

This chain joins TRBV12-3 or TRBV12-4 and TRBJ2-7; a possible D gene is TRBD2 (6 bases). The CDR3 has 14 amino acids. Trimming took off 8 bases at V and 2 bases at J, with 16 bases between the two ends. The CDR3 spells CASRVSGSPYEQYF. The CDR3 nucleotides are TGTGCCAGCCGAGTTAGCGGAAGCCCCTACGAGCAGTACTTC.

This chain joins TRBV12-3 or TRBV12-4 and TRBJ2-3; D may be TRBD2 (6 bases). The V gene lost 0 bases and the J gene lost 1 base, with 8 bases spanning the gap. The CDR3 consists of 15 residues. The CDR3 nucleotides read TGTGCCAGCAGTTTAGCGCCGGGAGGCACAGATACGCAGTATTTT. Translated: CASSLAPGGTDTQYF.

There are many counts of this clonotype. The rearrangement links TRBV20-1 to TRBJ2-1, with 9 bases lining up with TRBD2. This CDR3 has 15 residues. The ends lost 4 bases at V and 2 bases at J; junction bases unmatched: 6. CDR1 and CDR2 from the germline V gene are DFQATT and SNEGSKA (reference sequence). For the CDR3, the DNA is TGCAGTGCTACTATTAGCGGGAGCCCCTACAATGAGCAGTTCTTC. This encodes CSATISGSPYNEQFF.

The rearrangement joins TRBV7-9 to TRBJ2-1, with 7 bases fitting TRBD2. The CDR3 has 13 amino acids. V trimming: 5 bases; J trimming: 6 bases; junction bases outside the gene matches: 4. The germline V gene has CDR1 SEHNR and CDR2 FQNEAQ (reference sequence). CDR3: CASSQQRGNEQFF. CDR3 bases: TGTGCCAGCAGCCAGCAGCGGGGCAATGAGCAGTTCTTC.

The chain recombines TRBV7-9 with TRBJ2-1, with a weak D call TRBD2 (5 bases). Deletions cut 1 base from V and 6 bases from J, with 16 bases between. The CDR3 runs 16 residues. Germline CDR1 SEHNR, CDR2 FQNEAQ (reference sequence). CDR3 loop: CASSLVQRPVGNEQFF. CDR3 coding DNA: TGTGCCAGCAGCTTAGTTCAGCGGCCAGTGGGCAATGAGCAGTTCTTC.

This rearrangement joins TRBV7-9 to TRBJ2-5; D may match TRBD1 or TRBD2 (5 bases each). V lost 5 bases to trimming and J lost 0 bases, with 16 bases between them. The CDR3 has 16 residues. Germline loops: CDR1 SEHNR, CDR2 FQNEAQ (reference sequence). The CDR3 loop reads CASSEMRGKHQETQYF. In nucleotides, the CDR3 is TGTGCCAGCAGCGAAATGAGGGGAAAACACCAAGAGACCCAGTACTTC.

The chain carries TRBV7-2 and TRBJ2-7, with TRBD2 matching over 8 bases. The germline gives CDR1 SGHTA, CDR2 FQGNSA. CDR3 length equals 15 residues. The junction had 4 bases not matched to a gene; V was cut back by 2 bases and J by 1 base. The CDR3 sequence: CASSLISSGSYEQYF. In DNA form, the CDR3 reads TGTGCCAGCAGCTTAATTTCTAGCGGGTCCTACGAGCAGTACTTC.

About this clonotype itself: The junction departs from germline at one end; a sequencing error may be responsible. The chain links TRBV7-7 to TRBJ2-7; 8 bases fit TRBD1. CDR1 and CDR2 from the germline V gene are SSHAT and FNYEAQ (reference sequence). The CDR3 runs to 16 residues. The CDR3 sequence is CASSLETGGHPYEQYF. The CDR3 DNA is TGTGCTAGCAGCTTAGAAACAGGGGGGCACCCCTACGAGCAGTACTTC.

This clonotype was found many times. The CDR3 protein is CAISDQGKGNTIYF. CDR3 in DNA: TGTGCCATCAGTGACCAAGGGAAAGGAAACACCATATATTTT. This sequence joins TRBV10-3 and TRBJ1-3; no firm D call. The CDR3 length is 14 residues. Germline lookup yields CDR1 ENHRY and CDR2 SYGVKD. Trimming took off 3 bases at V and 4 bases at J, with 10 bases between the two ends.